This T cell receptor beta chain was obtained from a study of blood T cell repertoires in COVID-19. Overall study: The origin of the acute and convalescent COVID-19 samples was the United States, Italy and Spain. Nucleic acid was either cDNA or gDNA, and it came from T cells, B-cell-depleted T cells, or PBMCs.

Authors' methods: Cell counts per sample came from amplifying reference gene primers. Sequencing was performed with immunoSEQ multiplex PCR; in TCRdb, only in-frame clones are kept and a portion is missing. That table supplies the V and J calls and clone size; D and trimming were determined from the DNA. The table lists some 110,000 clones, roughly nine tenths of them singletons. Trimming stripped 5 bases from V and 0 bases from J, with 16 bases between. This CDR3 spans 16 amino acids. Germline V CDR1 and CDR2: SGHAT, FQNNGV. Sequencing was done on a sample of peripheral blood. This chain links TRBV11-2 with TRBJ1-2; no firm D call. This clonotype was obtained from a middle-aged man with acute or convalescent COVID-19. The CDR3 loop is CASSPHALGANYGYTF. The CDR3 bases are TGTGCCAGCAGCCCCCACGCCTTAGGAGCTAACTATGGCTACACCTTC.